This entry features one T cell receptor beta chain sequence. The V segment lost 1 base and the J segment 4 bases; nucleotides outside the gene matches: 8. CDR1 is SEHNR and CDR2 is FQNEAQ in the germline V gene (reference sequence). The CDR3 totals 17 residues. Patients of the Seattle cohort, enrolled during active infection, were followed longitudinally. Authors' processing steps: Cell counts per sample came from amplifying reference gene primers. The assay was immunoSEQ multiplex PCR, and TCRdb's table has in-frame clones only and misses some. That table gives V, J and clone size, and the DNA gave D and trimming. In the table there are about 360,000 clones, 70% to 90% of which are singletons. The record originates from a study of blood T cell repertoires in COVID-19. Study context: T cells, B-cell-depleted T cells, or PBMCs provided the cDNA or gDNA that served as material.

This receptor was obtained from a woman aged 60-75 years with COVID-19, enrolled during active disease. Sample: peripheral blood. The rearrangement joins TRBV7-9 to TRBJ1-4, with 8 nucleotides matching TRBD1. This CDR3 reads CASSLGWRQGINEKLFF. In DNA form, the CDR3 reads TGTGCCAGCAGCTTAGGATGGCGACAGGGGATTAATGAAAAACTGTTTTTT.